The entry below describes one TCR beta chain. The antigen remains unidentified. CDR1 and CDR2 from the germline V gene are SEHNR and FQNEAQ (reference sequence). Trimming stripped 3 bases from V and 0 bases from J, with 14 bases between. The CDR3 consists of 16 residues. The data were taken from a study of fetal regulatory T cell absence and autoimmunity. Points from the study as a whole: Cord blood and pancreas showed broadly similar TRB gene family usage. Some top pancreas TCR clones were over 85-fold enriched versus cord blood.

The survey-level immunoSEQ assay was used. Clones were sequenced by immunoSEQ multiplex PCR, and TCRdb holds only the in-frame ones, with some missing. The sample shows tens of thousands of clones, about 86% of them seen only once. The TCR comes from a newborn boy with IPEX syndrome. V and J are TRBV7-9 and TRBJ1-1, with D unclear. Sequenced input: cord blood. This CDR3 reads CASSFSLFPMNTEAFF. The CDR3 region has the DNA TGTGCCAGCAGCTTTAGTCTATTCCCCATGAACACTGAAGCTTTCTTT.